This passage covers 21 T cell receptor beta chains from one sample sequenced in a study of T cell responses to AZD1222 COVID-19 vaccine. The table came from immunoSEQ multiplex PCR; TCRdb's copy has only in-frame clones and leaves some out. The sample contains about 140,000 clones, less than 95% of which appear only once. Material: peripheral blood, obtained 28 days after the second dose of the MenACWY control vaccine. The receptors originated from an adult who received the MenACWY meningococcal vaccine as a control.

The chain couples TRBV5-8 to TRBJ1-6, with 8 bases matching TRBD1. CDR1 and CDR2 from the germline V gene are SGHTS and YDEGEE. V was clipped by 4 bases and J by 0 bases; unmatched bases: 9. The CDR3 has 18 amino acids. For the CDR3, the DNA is TGTGCCAGCAGCCCGGGACAGGCGAGGAGCTCCTATAATTCACCCCTCCACTTT. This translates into CASSPGQARSSYNSPLHF.

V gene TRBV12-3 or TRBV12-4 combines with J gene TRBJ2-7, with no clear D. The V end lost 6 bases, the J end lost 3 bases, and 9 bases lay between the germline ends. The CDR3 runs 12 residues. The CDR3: CASRQDNYEQYF. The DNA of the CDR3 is TGTGCCAGCAGGCAAGACAACTACGAGCAGTACTTC.

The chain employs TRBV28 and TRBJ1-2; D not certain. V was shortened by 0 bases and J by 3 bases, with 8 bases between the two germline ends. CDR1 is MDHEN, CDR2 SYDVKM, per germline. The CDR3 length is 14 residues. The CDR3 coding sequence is TGTGCCAGCAGTTTATGGCTTCGGGACTATGGCTACACCTTC. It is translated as CASSLWLRDYGYTF.

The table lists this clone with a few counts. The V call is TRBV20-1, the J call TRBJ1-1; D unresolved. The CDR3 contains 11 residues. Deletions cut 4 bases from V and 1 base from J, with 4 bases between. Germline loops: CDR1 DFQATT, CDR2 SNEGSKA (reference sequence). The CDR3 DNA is TGCAGTGCTAACAGGAACACTGAAGCTTTCTTT. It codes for CSANRNTEAFF.

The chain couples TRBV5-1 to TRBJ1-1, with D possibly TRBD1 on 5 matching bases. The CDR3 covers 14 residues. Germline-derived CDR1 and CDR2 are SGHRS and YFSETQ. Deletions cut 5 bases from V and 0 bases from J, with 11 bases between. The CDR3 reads CASSRGPMNTEAFF. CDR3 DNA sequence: TGCGCCAGCAGTAGGGGACCTATGAACACTGAAGCTTTCTTT.

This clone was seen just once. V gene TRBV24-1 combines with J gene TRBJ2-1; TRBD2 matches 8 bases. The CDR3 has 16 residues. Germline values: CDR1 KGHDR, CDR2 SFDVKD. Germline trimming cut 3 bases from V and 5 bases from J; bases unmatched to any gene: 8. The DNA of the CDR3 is TGTGCCACCAGTGATCCGACTAGCGTGGGAGACAATGAGCAGTTCTTC. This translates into CATSDPTSVGDNEQFF.

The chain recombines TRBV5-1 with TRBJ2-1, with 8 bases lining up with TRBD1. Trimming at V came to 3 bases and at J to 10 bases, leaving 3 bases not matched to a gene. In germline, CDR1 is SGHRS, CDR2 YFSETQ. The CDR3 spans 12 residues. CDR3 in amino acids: CASSSTGAEQFF. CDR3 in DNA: TGCGCCAGCAGCTCGACAGGGGCCGAGCAGTTCTTC.

In DNA, the CDR3 is TGTGCCAGCAGCTTAGCGGGACAGGGTAATCAGCCCCAGCATTTT. As protein: CASSLAGQGNQPQHF. V gene TRBV7-2 combines with J gene TRBJ1-5, with 9 positions matching TRBD1. Germline V CDR1 and CDR2: SGHTA, FQGNSA. The CDR3 extends over 15 amino acids. J was trimmed by 4 bases and V by 0 bases; bases with no gene match: 1.

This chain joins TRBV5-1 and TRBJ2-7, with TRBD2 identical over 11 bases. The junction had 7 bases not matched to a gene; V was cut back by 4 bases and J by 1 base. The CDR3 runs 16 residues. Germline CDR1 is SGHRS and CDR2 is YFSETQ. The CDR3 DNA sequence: TGCGCCAGCAGCGACGGGACTAGCGGTTTTTCCTACGAGCAGTACTTC. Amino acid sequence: CASSDGTSGFSYEQYF.

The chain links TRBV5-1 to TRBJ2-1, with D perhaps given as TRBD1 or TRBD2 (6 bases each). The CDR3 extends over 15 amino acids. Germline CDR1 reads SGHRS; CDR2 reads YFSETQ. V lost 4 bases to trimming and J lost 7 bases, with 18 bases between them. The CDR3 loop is CASSPGLGGGNEQFF. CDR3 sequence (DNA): TGCGCCAGCAGCCCGGGTTTGGGGGGCGGTAATGAGCAGTTCTTC.

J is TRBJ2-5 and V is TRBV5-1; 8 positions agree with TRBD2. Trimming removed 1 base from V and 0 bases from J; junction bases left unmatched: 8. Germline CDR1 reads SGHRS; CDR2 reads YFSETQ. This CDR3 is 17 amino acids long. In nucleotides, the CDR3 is TGCGCCAGCAGCTTGAAGGGGATAGCGGGGAACCAAGAGACCCAGTACTTC. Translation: CASSLKGIAGNQETQYF.

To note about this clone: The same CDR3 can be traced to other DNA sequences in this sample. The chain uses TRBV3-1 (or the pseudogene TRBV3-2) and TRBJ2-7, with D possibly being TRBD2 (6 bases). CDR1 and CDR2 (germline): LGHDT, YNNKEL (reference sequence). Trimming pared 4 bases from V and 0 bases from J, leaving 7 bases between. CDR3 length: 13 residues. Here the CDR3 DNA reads TGTGCCAGCAGCCTCGGGGGCTCCTACGAGCAGTACTTC. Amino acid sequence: CASSLGGSYEQYF.

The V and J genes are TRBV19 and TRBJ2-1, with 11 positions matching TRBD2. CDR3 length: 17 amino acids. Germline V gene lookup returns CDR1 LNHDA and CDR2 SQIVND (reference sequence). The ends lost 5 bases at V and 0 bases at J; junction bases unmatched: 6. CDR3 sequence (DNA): TGTGCCAGTAGTCTCACCGGGACTAGCGGCTCCTACAATGAGCAGTTCTTC. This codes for CASSLTGTSGSYNEQFF.

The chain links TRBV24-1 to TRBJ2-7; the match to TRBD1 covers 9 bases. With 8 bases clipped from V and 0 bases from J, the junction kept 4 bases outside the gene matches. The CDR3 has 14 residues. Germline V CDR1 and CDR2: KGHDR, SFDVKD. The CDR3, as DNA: TGTGCCACCATGGGGACAGGGAGCTCCTACGAGCAGTACTTC. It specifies CATMGTGSSYEQYF.

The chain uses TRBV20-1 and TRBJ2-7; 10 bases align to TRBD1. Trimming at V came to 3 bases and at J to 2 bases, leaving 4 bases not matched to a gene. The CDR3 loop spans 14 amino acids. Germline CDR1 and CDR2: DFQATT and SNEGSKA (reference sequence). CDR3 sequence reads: CSASFGTGAYEQYF. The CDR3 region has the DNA TGCAGTGCTAGTTTCGGGACAGGGGCCTACGAGCAGTACTTC.

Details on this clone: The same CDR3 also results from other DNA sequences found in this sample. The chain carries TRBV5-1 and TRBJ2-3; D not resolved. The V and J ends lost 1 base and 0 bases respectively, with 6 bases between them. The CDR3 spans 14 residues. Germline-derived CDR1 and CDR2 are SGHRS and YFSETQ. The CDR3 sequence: CASSLQGSTDTQYF. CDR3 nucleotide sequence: TGCGCCAGCAGCTTGCAAGGGAGCACAGATACGCAGTATTTT.

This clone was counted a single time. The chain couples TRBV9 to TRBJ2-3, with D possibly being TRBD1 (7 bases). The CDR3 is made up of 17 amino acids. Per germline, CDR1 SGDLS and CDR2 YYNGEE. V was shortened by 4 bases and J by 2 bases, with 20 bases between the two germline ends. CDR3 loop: CASSPAPGGTATDTQYF. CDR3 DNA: TGTGCCAGCAGCCCGGCACCTGGCGGGACAGCCACAGATACGCAGTATTTT.

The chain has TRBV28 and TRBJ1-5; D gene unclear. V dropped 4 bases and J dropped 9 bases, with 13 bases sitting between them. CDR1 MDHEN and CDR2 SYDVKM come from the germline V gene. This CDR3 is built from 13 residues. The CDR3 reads CASSSPFDGPQHF. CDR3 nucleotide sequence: TGTGCCAGCAGTTCCCCGTTTGATGGGCCCCAGCATTTT.

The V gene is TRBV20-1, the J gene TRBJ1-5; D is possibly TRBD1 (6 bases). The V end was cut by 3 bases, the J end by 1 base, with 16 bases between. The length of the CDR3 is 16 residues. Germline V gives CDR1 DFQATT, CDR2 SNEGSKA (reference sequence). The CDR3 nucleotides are TGCAGTGCTAGTCTCGGGGGGCCGTGGAGCAATCAGCCCCAGCATTTT. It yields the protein CSASLGGPWSNQPQHF.

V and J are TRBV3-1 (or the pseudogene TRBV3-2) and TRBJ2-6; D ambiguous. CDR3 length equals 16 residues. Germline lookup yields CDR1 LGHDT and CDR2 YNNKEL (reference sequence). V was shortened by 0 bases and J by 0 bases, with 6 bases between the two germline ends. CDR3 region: CASSQDRTSGANVLTF. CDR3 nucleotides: TGTGCCAGCAGCCAAGATCGGACCTCTGGGGCCAACGTCCTGACTTTC.

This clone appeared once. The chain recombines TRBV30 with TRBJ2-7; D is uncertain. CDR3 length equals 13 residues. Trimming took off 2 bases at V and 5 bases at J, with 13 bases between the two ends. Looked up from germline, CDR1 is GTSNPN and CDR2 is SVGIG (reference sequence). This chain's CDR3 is CAWSPGFRDEQYF. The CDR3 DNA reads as TGTGCCTGGAGTCCGGGTTTTCGGGACGAGCAGTACTTC.